Below, 28 T cell receptor beta chains from the same sample are listed, as sequenced in a study of cytomegalovirus exposure and HLA in healthy donors. Researchers ran the PCR with 60 Vbeta and 13 Jbeta primers. TCRdb's table, derived via immunoSEQ multiplex PCR, lists solely in-frame clones and lacks some. Found here are approximately 120,000 clones, roughly 78% of them singletons; the top ten hold 5.5% to 8%. Material: PBMCs. These receptors came from a woman aged 40 to 50 in good health and CMV-seronegative.

Comment on this clone: The junction does not match germline at one end; this may be a read error. The rearrangement joins TRBV7-9 to TRBJ2-7, with D perhaps matching TRBD1 (6 bases). The CDR3 covers 14 residues. Germline-derived CDR1 and CDR2 are SEHNR and FQNEAQ (reference sequence). The CDR3 spells CSSSLATGKYEQYF. Here the CDR3 DNA reads TGTTCCAGCAGCTTAGCTACAGGGAAGTACGAGCAGTACTTC.

The chain couples TRBV28 to TRBJ1-1, with TRBD1 as a possible D gene (6 bases). The CDR3 runs 14 residues. Germline lookup yields CDR1 MDHEN and CDR2 SYDVKM. Trimming left V 6 bases short and J 1 base short, with 12 bases between. The CDR3 nucleotides read TGTGCCAGCAGGGAGGACAGCAAGAACACTGAAGCTTTCTTT. It yields the protein CASREDSKNTEAFF.

The V gene is TRBV28, the J gene TRBJ1-5; 7 bases match TRBD1. Germline CDR1 reads MDHEN; CDR2 reads SYDVKM. The trim removed 9 bases at V and 1 base at J, leaving 3 bases unmatched. This CDR3 is 13 amino acids long. This CDR3 is CASRTGSNQPQHF. CDR3 bases: TGTGCCAGTAGGACAGGCAGCAATCAGCCCCAGCATTTT.

The CDR3 sequence: CASSLRLRGNQPQHF. As DNA, the CDR3 is TGTGCCAGCAGTTTAAGACTTCGGGGCAATCAGCCCCAGCATTTT. The chain uses TRBV28 and TRBJ1-5; D is uncertain. The CDR3 loop spans 15 amino acids. Germline lookup yields CDR1 MDHEN and CDR2 SYDVKM. Deletions cut 2 bases from V and 2 bases from J, with 10 bases between. The variable domain in full, completed from reference TRBV28 and TRBJ1-5, reads DVKVTQSSRYLVKRTGEKVFLECVQDMDHENMFWYRQDPGLGLRLIYFSYDVKMKEKGDIPEGYSVSREKKERFSLILESASTNQTSMYLCASSLRLRGNQPQHFGDGTRLSIL.

The chain uses TRBV14 and TRBJ2-1, with D unclear. The length of the CDR3 is 13 residues. Germline V gene lookup returns CDR1 SGHDN and CDR2 FVKESK. V shed 3 bases and J shed 1 base, with 4 bases lying between them. The CDR3 bases are TGTGCCAGCAGCCATGTATCCTACAATGAGCAGTTCTTC. This codes for CASSHVSYNEQFF.

The chain employs TRBV10-3 and TRBJ1-1, with TRBD1 matching 12 bases. With V trimmed by 3 bases and J by 0 bases, 2 bases remained unmatched. This CDR3 is built from 16 residues. Germline values: CDR1 ENHRY, CDR2 SYGVKD. CDR3 sequence reads: CAISDGTGGMNTEAFF. CDR3 DNA: TGTGCCATCAGTGACGGGACAGGGGGCATGAACACTGAAGCTTTCTTT.

The chain links TRBV5-6 to TRBJ2-7, with 8 bases matching TRBD2. Per the germline V gene, CDR1 is SGHDT and CDR2 is YYEEEE. This CDR3 spans 13 amino acids. V trimming: 3 bases; J trimming: 12 bases; junction bases outside the gene matches: 11. CDR3 region: CASSSALGAGGYF. CDR3 DNA: TGTGCCAGCAGCTCCGCCTTGGGGGCGGGGGGGTACTTC.

The chain combines TRBV11-2 with TRBJ2-1; D remains unclear. The V end was cut by 1 base, the J end by 12 bases, with 7 bases between. The germline V gene has CDR1 SGHAT and CDR2 FQNNGV. The CDR3 has 11 amino acids. The CDR3 spells CASSLGGGQFF. DNA for the CDR3: TGTGCCAGCAGCTTAGGAGGTGGGCAGTTCTTC.

V gene TRBV13 combines with J gene TRBJ2-3; TRBD2 matches 7 bases. The germline V gene encodes CDR1 PRHDT and CDR2 FYEKMQ (reference sequence). J gave up 3 bases and V 5 bases, and 17 bases lay outside the gene matches. The CDR3 has 18 residues. The CDR3 nucleotides read TGTGCCAGCAGCACCTTTTCTAGGTGGCGGGAGAAGACAGATACGCAGTATTTT. The encoded protein is CASSTFSRWREKTDTQYF.

The V call is TRBV7-2, the J call TRBJ2-3; TRBD2 is a possible D gene (5 bases). CDR3 length equals 14 residues. The germline V gene has CDR1 SGHTA and CDR2 FQGNSA. Trimming took off 5 bases at V and 1 base at J, with 10 bases between the two ends. CDR3 bases: TGTGCCAGCAGCCCTAGCTATGGCACAGATACGCAGTATTTT. Translated, it gives CASSPSYGTDTQYF.

The J gene is TRBJ1-2, the V gene TRBV19; D is unresolved. This CDR3 comprises 13 residues. Germline V lookup: CDR1 LNHDA, CDR2 SQIVND (reference sequence). The ends were cut back, 5 bases at V and 8 bases at J, with 15 bases in the middle. The CDR3 spells CASSVVRTEGYTF. The CDR3 bases are TGTGCCAGTAGTGTGGTCCGCACGGAGGGCTACACCTTC.

The chain is built from TRBV10-3 and TRBJ1-5, with unresolved D. The CDR3 is made up of 16 amino acids. V was clipped by 0 bases and J by 6 bases, with 15 bases between them. Germline V gene lookup returns CDR1 ENHRY and CDR2 SYGVKD. The CDR3 nucleotides read TGTGCCATCAGTGAGTCAGGAGGCAGCAAGTTTCAGCCCCAGCATTTT. Encoded protein: CAISESGGSKFQPQHF.

The chain links TRBV2 to TRBJ2-3; 10 nucleotides agree with TRBD2. Looked up from germline, CDR1 is SNHLY and CDR2 is FYNNEI. J was trimmed by 6 bases and V by 4 bases; bases with no gene match: 4. This CDR3 is built from 14 residues. DNA of the CDR3: TGTGCCAGCAGTGGAGCGGGAGGGCTCGATACGCAGTATTTT. This codes for CASSGAGGLDTQYF.

This chain links TRBV9 with TRBJ1-1; D is possibly TRBD1 (6 bases). This CDR3 is 15 amino acids long. Germline loops: CDR1 SGDLS, CDR2 YYNGEE. The V and J ends lost 2 bases and 0 bases respectively, with 11 bases between them. For the CDR3, the DNA is TGTGCCAGCAGCGTCGGACAGAGCATGAACACTGAAGCTTTCTTT. It translates to CASSVGQSMNTEAFF.

The V and J genes are TRBV6-5 and TRBJ1-5; D is possibly TRBD1 (5 bases). The CDR3 length is 14 residues. V was trimmed by 6 bases and J by 11 bases, leaving 20 bases between them. In germline, CDR1 is MNHEY, CDR2 SVGAGI. The CDR3 here is CASRTDKRRWTQHF. Written as DNA, the CDR3 is TGTGCCAGCAGGACGGACAAACGGCGTTGGACCCAGCATTTT.

This sequence joins TRBV18 and TRBJ2-7; 7 nucleotides agree with TRBD1. V was pared by 3 bases and J by 1 base, with 9 bases of the junction left unmatched. The CDR3 consists of 16 residues. Germline CDR1 is KGHSH and CDR2 is LQKENI. CDR3 region: CASSPSRQGVSYEQYF. The CDR3 DNA is TGTGCCAGCTCACCTAGCCGCCAGGGGGTGTCCTACGAGCAGTACTTC.

The V and J genes are TRBV5-1 and TRBJ1-3; 7 bases are a match to TRBD1. With V trimmed by 0 bases and J by 0 bases, 6 bases remained unmatched. CDR1 SGHRS and CDR2 YFSETQ come from the germline V gene. There are 17 residues in the CDR3. CDR3 nucleotide sequence: TGCGCCAGCAGCTTGGGGACAGGTGTGAGCTCTGGAAACACCATATATTTT. This sequence encodes CASSLGTGVSSGNTIYF. Filled out from reference TRBV5-1 and TRBJ1-3, the complete variable domain reads KAGVTQTPRYLIKTRGQQVTLSCSPISGHRSVSWYQQTPGQGLQFLFEYFSETQRNKGNFPGRFSGRQFSNSRSEMNVSTLELGDSALYLCASSLGTGVSSGNTIYFGEGSWLTVV.

The table lists this clone with a few counts. The rearrangement joins TRBV5-8 to TRBJ2-1; 8 bases agree with TRBD1. J gave up 6 bases and V 4 bases, and 15 bases lay outside the gene matches. Germline V gives CDR1 SGHTS, CDR2 YDEGEE. The CDR3 spans 17 residues. This CDR3 is CASSRTGGNLAFNEQFF. The CDR3, as DNA: TGTGCCAGCAGCAGAACAGGGGGGAATCTCGCGTTCAATGAGCAGTTCTTC.

The genes are TRBV28 and TRBJ2-1; weak D call: TRBD2 (6 bases). Trimming removed 3 bases from V and 0 bases from J, with 9 bases in between. CDR1 MDHEN and CDR2 SYDVKM come from the germline V gene. There are 15 residues in the CDR3. CDR3 in amino acids: CASSLEGSSYNEQFF. The CDR3 nucleotides read TGTGCCAGCAGTTTGGAGGGGAGCTCCTACAATGAGCAGTTCTTC.

V usage is TRBV9 and J usage is TRBJ2-1, with TRBD2 identical over 9 bases. The CDR3 is 18 amino acids. Germline CDR1 SGDLS, CDR2 YYNGEE. The V segment lost 4 bases and the J segment 3 bases; nucleotides outside the gene matches: 14. CDR3 protein: CASSQPLAGAGGYNEQFF. The CDR3 coding sequence is TGTGCCAGCAGCCAACCATTAGCGGGAGCCGGGGGCTACAATGAGCAGTTCTTC.

The chain carries TRBV19 and TRBJ1-2; D is unresolved. Looked up from germline, CDR1 is LNHDA and CDR2 is SQIVND (reference sequence). The ends were cut back, 5 bases at V and 2 bases at J, with 12 bases in the middle. The CDR3 loop spans 14 amino acids. The CDR3 nucleotides read TGTGCCAGTAGTCGCGGTCGGCAGAACTATGGCTACACCTTC. The encoded protein is CASSRGRQNYGYTF.

The chain links TRBV6-6 to TRBJ2-2; D uncertain. Trimming took 7 bases from V and 5 from J, leaving 17 bases between them. The CDR3 spans 15 residues. Germline CDR1 MNHNY, CDR2 SVGAGI (reference sequence). CDR3 bases: TGTGCCAGCACCTCTATCTCGAAAATTACCGGGGAGCTGTTTTTT. It codes for CASTSISKITGELFF.

In regard to this clone: The germline gene is not matched at one end of the junction; a read error may be the cause. The rearrangement links TRBV7-9 to TRBJ1-2; 8 nucleotides match TRBD1. The CDR3 runs to 15 residues. CDR1 is SEHNR, CDR2 FQNEAQ, per germline (reference sequence). The chain's CDR3 is CSSSPWTGIGYGYTF. CDR3 DNA sequence: TGTTCCAGCAGCCCCTGGACAGGGATTGGGTATGGCTACACCTTC.

V is TRBV7-9 and J is TRBJ2-5, with 9 bases fitting TRBD1. This CDR3 has 15 amino acids. CDR1 and CDR2 (germline): SEHNR, FQNEAQ (reference sequence). The trim removed 5 bases at V and 0 bases at J, leaving 4 bases unmatched. The CDR3 here is CASSRGTGNQETQYF. The CDR3 bases are TGTGCCAGCAGCCGGGGGACAGGGAACCAAGAGACCCAGTACTTC.

The rearrangement joins TRBV28 to TRBJ2-6; D may be TRBD1 (6 bases). CDR3 length: 12 amino acids. V was clipped by 8 bases and J by 15 bases, with 17 bases between them. Germline values: CDR1 MDHEN, CDR2 SYDVKM. In DNA, the CDR3 is TGTGCCAGCGGAACAGGGTCACGAGGCCTGACTTTC. This translates into CASGTGSRGLTF.

The chain links TRBV6-1 to TRBJ1-1; maybe TRBD1 (6 bases). Germline-derived CDR1 and CDR2 are MNHNS and SASEGT. Trimming left V 0 bases short and J 6 bases short, with 17 bases between. The CDR3 extends over 16 amino acids. This CDR3 is CASSEAWQGQGSEAFF. The CDR3 region has the DNA TGTGCCAGCAGTGAAGCATGGCAGGGGCAAGGTTCTGAAGCTTTCTTT.

This clone was picked up a small number of times. The sample has other DNA sequences that encode this CDR3 too. The CDR3 sequence: CASSLGPSYEQYF. CDR3 DNA: TGTGCCAGCAGCCTTGGGCCCTCCTACGAGCAGTACTTC. The V call is TRBV11-2, the J call TRBJ2-7; D remains unclear. This CDR3 has 13 amino acids. V was trimmed by 5 bases and J by 0 bases, leaving 8 bases between them. Germline V CDR1 and CDR2: SGHAT, FQNNGV.

The chain has TRBV5-1 and TRBJ1-5; weak D call: TRBD1 (5 bases). V was pared by 5 bases and J by 4 bases, with 10 bases between. The CDR3 extends over 13 amino acids. CDR1 and CDR2 (germline): SGHRS, YFSETQ. In nucleotides, the CDR3 is TGCGCCAGCAGGGGCAGGGCGAATCAGCCCCAGCATTTT. Its protein is CASRGRANQPQHF.